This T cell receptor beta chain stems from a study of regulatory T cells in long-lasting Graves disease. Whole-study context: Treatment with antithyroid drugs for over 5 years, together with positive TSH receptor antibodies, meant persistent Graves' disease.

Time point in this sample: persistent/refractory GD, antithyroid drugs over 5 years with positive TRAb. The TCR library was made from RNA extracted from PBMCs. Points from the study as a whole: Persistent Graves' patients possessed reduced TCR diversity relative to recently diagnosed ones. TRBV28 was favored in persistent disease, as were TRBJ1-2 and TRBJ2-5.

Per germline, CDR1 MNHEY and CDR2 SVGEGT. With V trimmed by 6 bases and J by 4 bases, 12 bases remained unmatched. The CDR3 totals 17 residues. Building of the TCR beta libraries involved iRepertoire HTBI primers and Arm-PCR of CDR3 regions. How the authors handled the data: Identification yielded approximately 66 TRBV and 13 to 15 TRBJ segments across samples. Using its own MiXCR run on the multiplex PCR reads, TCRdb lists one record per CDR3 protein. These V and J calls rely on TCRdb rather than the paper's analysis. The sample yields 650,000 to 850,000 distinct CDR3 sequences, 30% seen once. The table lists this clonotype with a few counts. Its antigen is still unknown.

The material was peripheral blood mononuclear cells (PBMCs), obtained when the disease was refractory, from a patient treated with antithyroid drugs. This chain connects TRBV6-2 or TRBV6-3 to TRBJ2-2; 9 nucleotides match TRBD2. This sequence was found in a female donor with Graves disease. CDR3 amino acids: CASSRKAGGPGTGELFF. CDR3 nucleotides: TGTGCCAGCAGCAGGAAGGCGGGAGGGCCGGGCACCGGGGAGCTGTTTTTT.